The 10 T cell receptor beta chains reported below all come from one sample, sequenced in a study of T cell repertoires in cytomegalovirus infection. Antigen specificity for these receptors is unknown. TCRdb fed the reads into MiXCR, producing one record per CDR3 protein. This table holds about a million distinct CDR3 sequences, around 32% found once. The material sequenced was cultured CD8+ T cells from PBMCs, taken from culture after CMV antigen stimulation. The receptor source for this set is a human donor in good health (CMV status not recorded). Some clones in this sample may be carry-over from other donors' samples.

The sample holds a few counts of this clonotype. J is TRBJ1-3 and V is TRBV12-3 or TRBV12-4, with D possibly being TRBD1 (5 bases). The V and J ends lost 3 bases and 4 bases respectively, with 16 bases between them. This CDR3 spans 16 amino acids. In DNA, the CDR3 is TGTGCCAGCAGTTTCAGGGCGGGGCCAGTGGGAAACACCATATATTTT. Protein product: CASSFRAGPVGNTIYF.

The chain is built from TRBV29-1 and TRBJ1-1, with D unresolved. Germline V gene sequence: CDR1 SQVTM, CDR2 ANQGSEA. The CDR3 is 12 amino acids. The V and J ends lost 0 bases and 7 bases respectively, with 9 bases between them. CDR3 in DNA: TGCAGCGTTGAAGATACCCGAGGTGAAGCTTTCTTT. Encoded protein: CSVEDTRGEAFF.

There are a few counts of this clonotype. At one of its ends the junction is not consistent with the germline gene, which may arise from a read error. Written as DNA, the CDR3 is TGTGCCAGCACTTTACAGGGGATTTTCACAGATACGCAGTATTTT. Amino acids: CASTLQGIFTDTQYF. The chain carries TRBV28 and TRBJ2-3; 7 bases align to TRBD1. The CDR3 contains 15 residues. Germline-derived CDR1 and CDR2 are MDHEN and SYDVKM.

The J gene is TRBJ1-2, the V gene TRBV6-5; D perhaps matches TRBD1 (5 bases). Germline V gives CDR1 MNHEY, CDR2 SVGAGI. The CDR3 spans 18 residues. The V end was cut by 3 bases, the J end by 4 bases, with 24 bases between. CDR3 in DNA: TGTGCCAGCAGTTATAGGCTTGATCCAGGGCCGCCAATCTATGGCTACACCTTC. Protein: CASSYRLDPGPPIYGYTF.

As concerns this clonotype: The junction departs from the called germline gene at one end, perhaps through a read error. The chain has TRBV10-3 and TRBJ2-3; 14 bases line up with TRBD2. The CDR3 has 20 residues. Germline V gives CDR1 ENHRY, CDR2 SYGVKD. CDR3 residues: CAIRIRLTSGGAGGTDTQSF. The CDR3, as DNA: TGTGCCATCCGGATTCGATTGACTAGCGGGGGGGCCGGGGGCACAGATACGCAGTCTTTT.

This chain uses TRBV5-4 with TRBJ1-2; 10 bases are shared with TRBD1. V lost 0 bases, J lost 5 bases, and 7 bases stayed unmatched. Looked up from germline, CDR1 is SGHNT and CDR2 is YYREEE (reference sequence). The CDR3 has 16 amino acids. The CDR3 loop reads CASSLGDRGPEYGYTF. In DNA form, the CDR3 reads TGTGCCAGCAGCTTGGGTGACAGGGGGCCTGAGTATGGCTACACCTTC.

This clonotype was observed a few times. The chain combines TRBV11-3 with TRBJ2-7; 7 nucleotides agree with TRBD1. In germline, CDR1 is SGHNT, CDR2 YENEEA. This CDR3 is built from 14 residues. Germline trimming cut 5 bases from V and 5 bases from J; bases unmatched to any gene: 9. CDR3: CASSPRTGFDEQYV. CDR3 nucleotide sequence: TGTGCCAGCAGCCCACGGACAGGATTTGACGAGCAGTACGTC.

This clonotype has a handful of counts. The rearrangement links TRBV7-6 to TRBJ1-1; the D gene is possibly TRBD1 (5 bases). CDR3 length: 15 residues. Germline V gene data show CDR1 as SGHVS and CDR2 as FNYEAQ. V lost 2 bases to trimming and J lost 1 base, with 11 bases between them. In DNA form, the CDR3 reads TGTGCCAGCAGCTTATCGTTTGGGGGGAACACTGAAGCTTTCTTT. This gives the protein CASSLSFGGNTEAFF.

The chain is built from TRBV29-1 and TRBJ2-3, with 13 bases lining up with TRBD2. The germline V gene encodes CDR1 SQVTM and CDR2 ANQGSEA. V dropped 5 bases and J dropped 6; count of bases not matched to a gene: 8. This CDR3 spans 15 amino acids. The CDR3 sequence is CSVPGLAGPGDTQYF. CDR3 in DNA: TGCAGCGTTCCGGGACTAGCGGGACCGGGTGATACGCAGTATTTT.

This clonotype was counted only a few times. The CDR3 here is CASSGVRDSGANVLTF. In DNA, the CDR3 is TGTGCCAGCAGTGGTGTCAGGGACTCTGGGGCCAACGTCCTGACTTTC. V is TRBV2 and J is TRBJ2-6; a weak D match, TRBD1 (5 bases). There are 16 residues in the CDR3. V lost 4 bases, J lost 0 bases, and 10 bases lay in between. In germline, CDR1 is SNHLY, CDR2 FYNNEI.